One and the same sample provided the 24 T cell receptor beta chains below, sequenced in a study of cytomegalovirus exposure and HLA in healthy donors. Vbeta (60) and Jbeta (13) primers were used in the PCR. Produced via immunoSEQ multiplex PCR; TCRdb's table is partial and in-frame only. This sample carries 200,000 to 250,000 clones, over 65% of them seen once, and the ten largest clones take 1% to 1.5%. Sequencing was performed on PBMCs. These receptors came from a human donor in good health.

The chain combines TRBV29-1 with TRBJ1-1; weak D call: TRBD1 (6 bases). Germline CDR1 reads SQVTM; CDR2 reads ANQGSEA. V was clipped by 0 bases and J by 11 bases, with 10 bases between them. The CDR3 covers 11 residues. CDR3 region: CSVEEGRGAFF. CDR3 sequence (DNA): TGCAGCGTTGAAGAAGGCAGGGGCGCTTTCTTT.

The chain uses TRBV5-1 and TRBJ2-1, with 7 bases lining up with TRBD1. Germline V CDR1 and CDR2: SGHRS, YFSETQ. The CDR3 runs 15 residues. Trimming at V came to 6 bases and at J to 7 bases, leaving 13 bases not matched to a gene. CDR3 in DNA: TGCGCCAGCAACGAAATGGGACAGCTTATAAATGAGCAGTTCTTC. This gives the protein CASNEMGQLINEQFF.

The sample holds a few counts of this clone. V usage is TRBV4-3 and J usage is TRBJ2-1, with D tentatively TRBD1 (5 bases). Germline V gives CDR1 LGHNA, CDR2 YSLEER. This CDR3 spans 15 amino acids. The V and J ends lost 0 bases and 7 bases respectively, with 13 bases between them. The DNA of the CDR3 is TGCGCCAGCAGCCAAGAACGGCAGGGCAGGAATGAGCAGTTCTTC. It specifies CASSQERQGRNEQFF.

The table lists this clone with a count of one. The J gene is TRBJ2-1, the V gene TRBV19, with TRBD1 identical over 9 bases. After removal of 3 bases from V and 4 bases from J, the junction contained 10 bases not matched to a gene. This CDR3 has 17 residues. CDR1 and CDR2 from the germline V gene are LNHDA and SQIVND (reference sequence). CDR3: CASSILGTGRRYNEQFF. CDR3 sequence (DNA): TGTGCCAGTAGTATCCTTGGGACAGGGAGGAGGTACAATGAGCAGTTCTTC.

The chain employs TRBV6-5 and TRBJ2-7; 11 bases map to TRBD2. The CDR3 totals 15 residues. Germline CDR1 and CDR2: MNHEY and SVGAGI. V lost 6 bases and J lost 1; bases outside the gene matches: 5. The CDR3 region has the DNA TGTGCCAGCAGACTCGCTAGCGGGGGGTCCTACGAGCAGTACTTC. Protein product: CASRLASGGSYEQYF.

The rearrangement joins TRBV5-1 to TRBJ2-4, with TRBD1 as a possible D gene (5 bases). Between the trimmed V and J ends, which lost 2 bases and 8 bases, there was a span of 14 bases. Germline CDR1 is SGHRS and CDR2 is YFSETQ. The CDR3 is 14 residues long. CDR3 in amino acids: CASSLQDNPDIQYF. CDR3 in DNA: TGCGCCAGCAGCTTACAGGACAATCCGGACATTCAGTACTTC.

V is TRBV11-2 and J is TRBJ2-5; TRBD2 aligns across 15 bases. CDR3 length equals 18 residues. Looked up from germline, CDR1 is SGHAT and CDR2 is FQNNGV. V shed 3 bases, J shed 5 bases, and the junction held 10 bases outside the gene matches. The CDR3 spells CASSFEYGLAGGRETQYF. The CDR3 DNA is TGTGCCAGCAGCTTTGAGTATGGACTAGCGGGAGGGCGGGAGACCCAGTACTTC. Variable domain in full (rest from reference TRBV11-2 and TRBJ2-5): EAGVAQSPRYKIIEKRQSVAFWCNPISGHATLYWYQQILGQGPKLLIQFQNNGVVDDSQLPKDRFSAERLKGVDSTLKIQPAKLEDSAVYLCASSFEYGLAGGRETQYFGPGTRLLVL.

V gene TRBV9 combines with J gene TRBJ2-7, with TRBD1 identical over 8 bases. Per the germline V gene, CDR1 is SGDLS and CDR2 is YYNGEE. Losses at the gene ends were 5 bases for V and 0 bases for J; bases not matched to a gene: 7. The CDR3 is 15 residues long. CDR3 amino acids: CASSDGQGHSYEQYF. The CDR3 DNA reads TGTGCCAGCAGTGACGGACAGGGCCACTCCTACGAGCAGTACTTC.

This clone was observed a few times. V is TRBV27 and J is TRBJ2-5; 10 nucleotides agree with TRBD1. J lost 6 bases, V lost 4 bases, and 5 bases had no gene match. Germline CDR1 and CDR2: MNHEY and SMNVEV (reference sequence). The CDR3 has 14 residues. The CDR3 protein is CASSYGTGVKTQYF. The DNA for the CDR3 is TGTGCCAGCAGTTACGGGACAGGGGTAAAGACCCAGTACTTC.

This clone was observed a few times. The V and J genes are TRBV27 and TRBJ1-2, with TRBD1 matching over 8 bases. CDR1 is MNHEY, CDR2 SMNVEV, per germline (reference sequence). Losses at the gene ends were 4 bases for V and 3 bases for J; bases not matched to a gene: 7. The CDR3 totals 15 residues. The CDR3: CASSSDRGGYYGYTF. CDR3 in DNA: TGTGCCAGCAGTTCCGACAGGGGAGGATACTATGGCTACACCTTC.

V and J are TRBV29-1 and TRBJ2-7, with TRBD2 matching over 11 bases. Germline CDR1 SQVTM, CDR2 ANQGSEA. The CDR3 spans 12 residues. The ends lost 4 bases at V and 6 bases at J; junction bases unmatched: 2. CDR3 in DNA: TGCAGCGTTGCCACTAGCGGGAGCGAGCAGTACTTC. Its protein is CSVATSGSEQYF.

This chain uses TRBV27 with TRBJ2-7; 13 positions agree with TRBD2. Germline V CDR1 and CDR2: MNHEY, SMNVEV (reference sequence). With 5 bases clipped from V and 4 bases from J, the junction kept 11 bases outside the gene matches. The CDR3 is 17 residues long. CDR3 nucleotide sequence: TGTGCCAGCAGTCACCTTGGGACTAGCGGGACATTGTACGAGCAGTACTTC. Its translation: CASSHLGTSGTLYEQYF.

V gene TRBV6-6 combines with J gene TRBJ1-2; D gene ambiguous. Germline CDR1 reads MNHNY; CDR2 reads SVGAGI (reference sequence). The germline V and J ends were trimmed by 3 bases and 8 bases, with 16 bases remaining between them. The CDR3 is made up of 14 amino acids. CDR3 nucleotide sequence: TGTGCCAGCAGTTATATGCAGGTTGCGGGGGGCTACACCTTC. Translating gives CASSYMQVAGGYTF.

V gene TRBV29-1 combines with J gene TRBJ1-4, with D unclear. Germline assignment: CDR1 SQVTM and CDR2 ANQGSEA. This CDR3 is 13 amino acids long. Trimming left V 7 bases short and J 0 bases short, with 9 bases between. In nucleotides, the CDR3 is TGCAGCGCCAATACTGCAACTAATGAAAAACTGTTTTTT. It codes for CSANTATNEKLFF.

The chain is built from TRBV9 and TRBJ2-7, with TRBD1 as a possible D gene (5 bases). The CDR3 has 14 amino acids. V dropped 7 bases and J dropped 3 bases, with 17 bases sitting between them. Germline V gene lookup returns CDR1 SGDLS and CDR2 YYNGEE. The chain's CDR3 is CASDPRAPHYEQYF. The CDR3 region has the DNA TGTGCCAGCGACCCCAGGGCCCCCCACTACGAGCAGTACTTC. The full variable domain, rest sourced from reference TRBV9 and TRBJ2-7, is DSGVTQTPKHLITATGQRVTLRCSPRSGDLSVYWYQQSLDQGLQFLIQYYNGEERAKGNILERFSAQQFPDLHSELNLSSLELGDSALYFCASDPRAPHYEQYFGPGTRLTVT.

Remarks on this clone: The same CDR3 arises from other DNA sequences in this sample as well. This rearrangement joins TRBV18 to TRBJ1-2; D uncertain. CDR3 size: 14 residues. The V gene's germline CDR1 is KGHSH and CDR2 LQKENI. The germline V and J ends were trimmed by 6 bases and 3 bases, with 14 bases remaining between them. The CDR3 is CASSPVDKYYGYTF. CDR3 in DNA: TGTGCCAGCTCCCCAGTCGACAAGTACTATGGCTACACCTTC.

This chain joins TRBV7-9 and TRBJ2-5; TRBD1 might be the D (5 bases). The germline V and J ends were trimmed by 5 bases and 5 bases, with 6 bases remaining between them. The CDR3 consists of 11 residues. Germline CDR1 and CDR2: SEHNR and FQNEAQ (reference sequence). CDR3 region: CASSAGETQYF. In nucleotides, the CDR3 is TGTGCCAGCAGCGCAGGGGAGACCCAGTACTTC.

This chain joins TRBV11-3 and TRBJ2-1; no definite D call. CDR1 is SGHNT, CDR2 YENEEA, per germline. The CDR3 runs to 12 residues. Deletions cut 8 bases from V and 0 bases from J, with 5 bases between. CDR3 loop: CASGSSYNEQFF. DNA for the CDR3: TGTGCCAGCGGCAGCTCCTACAATGAGCAGTTCTTC.

CDR3 residues: CASNSRQGTGELFF. The CDR3 bases are TGTGCCAGCAACTCCCGACAGGGGACCGGGGAGCTGTTTTTT. The chain recombines TRBV27 with TRBJ2-2, with 8 positions matching TRBD1. CDR1 is MNHEY and CDR2 is SMNVEV in the germline V gene (reference sequence). CDR3 size: 14 residues. With V trimmed by 7 bases and J by 5 bases, 6 bases remained unmatched.

The rearrangement links TRBV7-9 to TRBJ2-7; 10 bases are a match to TRBD1. CDR3 size: 13 residues. V was pared by 8 bases and J by 6 bases, with 7 bases of the junction left unmatched. Germline V lookup: CDR1 SEHNR, CDR2 FQNEAQ (reference sequence). DNA for the CDR3: TGTGCCAGCTGGTCCCGGGACAGGGGCGAGCAGTACTTC. Translated, it gives CASWSRDRGEQYF.

The rearrangement links TRBV30 to TRBJ1-1; 10 positions match TRBD1. Germline CDR1 and CDR2: GTSNPN and SVGIG (reference sequence). The CDR3 covers 14 residues. J was trimmed by 3 bases and V by 6 bases; bases with no gene match: 7. CDR3 in DNA: TGTGCCTGCCAGAGGGGACAGGGGTACACTGAAGCTTTCTTT. This codes for CACQRGQGYTEAFF.

The J gene is TRBJ2-7, the V gene TRBV7-9; D possibly corresponds to TRBD2 (6 bases). Germline CDR1 is SEHNR and CDR2 is FQNEAQ (reference sequence). This CDR3 contains 12 residues. With 6 bases removed from V and 1 base from J, the gap between germline ends came to 7 bases. The CDR3 nucleotides read TGTGCCAGCAGGGGGAGGTCCTACGAGCAGTACTTC. Translating gives CASRGRSYEQYF. Variable domain in full (rest from reference TRBV7-9 and TRBJ2-7): DTGVSQNPRHKITKRGQNVTFRCDPISEHNRLYWYRQTLGQGPEFLTYFQNEAQLEKSRLLSDRFSAERPKGSFSTLEIQRTEQGDSAMYLCASRGRSYEQYFGPGTRLTVT.

The chain uses TRBV27 and TRBJ1-2, with D possibly being TRBD1 (5 bases). In germline, CDR1 is MNHEY, CDR2 SMNVEV (reference sequence). The CDR3 consists of 16 residues. Between the trimmed V and J ends, which lost 2 bases and 1 base, there was a span of 14 bases. CDR3 amino acids: CASSLRSGDLNYGYTF. DNA for the CDR3: TGTGCCAGCAGTTTAAGGTCGGGGGACCTTAACTATGGCTACACCTTC.

For the CDR3, the DNA is TGTGCCAGCAGCACGCGGGATAGACGCGAGACCCAGTACTTC. Translated: CASSTRDRRETQYF. The rearrangement joins TRBV6-1 to TRBJ2-5, with a tentative D call TRBD2 (6 bases). The CDR3 length is 14 residues. V was trimmed by 6 bases and J by 5 bases, leaving 16 bases between them. Germline CDR1 MNHNS, CDR2 SASEGT.